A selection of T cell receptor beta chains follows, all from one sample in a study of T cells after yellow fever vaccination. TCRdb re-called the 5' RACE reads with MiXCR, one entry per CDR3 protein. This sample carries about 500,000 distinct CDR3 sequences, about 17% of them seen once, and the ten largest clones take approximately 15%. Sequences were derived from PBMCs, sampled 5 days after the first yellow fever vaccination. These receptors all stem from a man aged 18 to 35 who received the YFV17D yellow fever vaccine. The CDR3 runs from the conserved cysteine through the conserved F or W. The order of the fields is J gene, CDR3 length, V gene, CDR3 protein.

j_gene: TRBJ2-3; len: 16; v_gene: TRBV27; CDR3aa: CASRLRQDLSTDTQYF
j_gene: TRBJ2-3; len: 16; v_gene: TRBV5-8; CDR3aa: CASSQGLAGETDTQYF
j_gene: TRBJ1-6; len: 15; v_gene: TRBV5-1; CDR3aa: CASSLPTGVNSPLHF
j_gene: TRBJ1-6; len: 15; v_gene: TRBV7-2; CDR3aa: CASSFDRGFVSPLHF
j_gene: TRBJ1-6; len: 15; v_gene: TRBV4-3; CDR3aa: CASSPKQEYNSPLHF
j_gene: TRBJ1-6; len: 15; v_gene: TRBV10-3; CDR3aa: CAISAKGDYNSPLHF
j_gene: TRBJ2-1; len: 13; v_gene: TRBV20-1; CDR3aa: CSARAGLHNEQFF
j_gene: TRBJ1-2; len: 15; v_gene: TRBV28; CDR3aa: CASSLNGQGYYGYTF
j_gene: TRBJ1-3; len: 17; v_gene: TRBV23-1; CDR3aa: CASSQWGPISSGNTIYF
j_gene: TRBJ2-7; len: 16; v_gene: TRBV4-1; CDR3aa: CASSQDAGRPSYEQYF
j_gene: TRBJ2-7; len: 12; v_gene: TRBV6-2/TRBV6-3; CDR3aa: CASSYSDYRRYF
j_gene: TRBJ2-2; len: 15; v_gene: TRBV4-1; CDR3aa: CASSQGDRVTGELFF
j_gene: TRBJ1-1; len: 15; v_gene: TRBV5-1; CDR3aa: CASSLTGVMNTEAFF
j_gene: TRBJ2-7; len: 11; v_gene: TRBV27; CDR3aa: CASGPNYEQYF
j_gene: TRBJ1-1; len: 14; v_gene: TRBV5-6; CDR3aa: CASSPGKFNTEAFF
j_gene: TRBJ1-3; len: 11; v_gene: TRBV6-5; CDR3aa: CASGRGNTIYF
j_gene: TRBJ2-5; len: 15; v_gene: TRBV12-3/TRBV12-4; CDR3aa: CASSHQGAGQETQYF
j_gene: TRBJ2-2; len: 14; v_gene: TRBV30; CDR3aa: CAWRRGVNTGELFF
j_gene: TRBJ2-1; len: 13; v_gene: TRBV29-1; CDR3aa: CSVAPHDRSAQFF
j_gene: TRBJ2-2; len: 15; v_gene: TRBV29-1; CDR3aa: CSAGPTNPNTGELFF
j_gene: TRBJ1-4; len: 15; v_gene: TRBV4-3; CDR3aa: CASRAGLSSNEKLFF
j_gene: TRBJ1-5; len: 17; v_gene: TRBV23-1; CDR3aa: CASSQSPDRWPDQPQHF
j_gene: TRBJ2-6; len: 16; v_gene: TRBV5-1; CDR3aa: CASSLDPGIGANVLTF
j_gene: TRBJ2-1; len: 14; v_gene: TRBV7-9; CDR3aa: CASSLTSTRDEQFF
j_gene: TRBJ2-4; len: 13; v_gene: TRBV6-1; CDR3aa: CASRRGAKNIQYF
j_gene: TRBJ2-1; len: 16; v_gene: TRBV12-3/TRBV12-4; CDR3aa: CASSFLVAGGYNEQFF
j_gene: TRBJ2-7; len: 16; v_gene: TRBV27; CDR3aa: CATRQGQHQDHVEQYF
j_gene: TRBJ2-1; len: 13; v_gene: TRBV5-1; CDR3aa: CASRRGFVDEQFF
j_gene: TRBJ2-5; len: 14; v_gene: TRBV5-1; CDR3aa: CASSRQTSQETQYF
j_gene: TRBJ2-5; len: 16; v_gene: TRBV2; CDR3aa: CASSDWGTGGLETQYF
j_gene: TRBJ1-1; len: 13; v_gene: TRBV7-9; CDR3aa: CASSLEADTEAFF
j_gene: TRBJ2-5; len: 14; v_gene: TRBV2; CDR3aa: CASGPGTEKETQYF
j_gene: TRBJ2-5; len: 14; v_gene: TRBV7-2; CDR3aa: CASKGGGSQETQYF
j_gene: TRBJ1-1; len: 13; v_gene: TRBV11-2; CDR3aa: CAAARDRATEAFF
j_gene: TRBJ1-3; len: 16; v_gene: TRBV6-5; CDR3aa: CASSYSLAGTGNTIYF
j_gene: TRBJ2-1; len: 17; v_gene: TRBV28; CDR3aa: CASSLGGLAGDYNEQFF
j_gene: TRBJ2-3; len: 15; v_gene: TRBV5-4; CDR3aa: CASSLGEASTDTQYF
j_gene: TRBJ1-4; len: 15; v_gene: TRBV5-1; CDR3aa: CASRPRGTSNEKLFF
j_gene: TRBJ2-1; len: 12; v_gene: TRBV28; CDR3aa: CASSSLADEQFF
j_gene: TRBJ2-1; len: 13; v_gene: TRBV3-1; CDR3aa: CASSQTGYAEQFF
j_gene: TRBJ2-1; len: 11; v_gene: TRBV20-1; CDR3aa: CSARELNEQFF
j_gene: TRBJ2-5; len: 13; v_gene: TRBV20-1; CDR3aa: CSALAGGPVTQYF
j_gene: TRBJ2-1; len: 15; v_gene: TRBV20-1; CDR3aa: CSAKIPGTSYNEQFF
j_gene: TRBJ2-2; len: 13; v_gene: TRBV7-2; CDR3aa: CATRKSGTGELFF
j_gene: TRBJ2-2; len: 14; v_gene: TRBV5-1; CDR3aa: CASRQRVGTGELFF
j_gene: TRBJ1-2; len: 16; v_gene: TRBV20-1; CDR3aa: CSARDPERGQGYGYTF
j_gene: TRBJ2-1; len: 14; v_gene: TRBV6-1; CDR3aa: CASRDHRGRNEQFF
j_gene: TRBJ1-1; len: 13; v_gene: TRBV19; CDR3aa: CGSAHFGNTEAFF
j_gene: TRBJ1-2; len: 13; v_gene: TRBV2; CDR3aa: CASSGLTAYGYTF